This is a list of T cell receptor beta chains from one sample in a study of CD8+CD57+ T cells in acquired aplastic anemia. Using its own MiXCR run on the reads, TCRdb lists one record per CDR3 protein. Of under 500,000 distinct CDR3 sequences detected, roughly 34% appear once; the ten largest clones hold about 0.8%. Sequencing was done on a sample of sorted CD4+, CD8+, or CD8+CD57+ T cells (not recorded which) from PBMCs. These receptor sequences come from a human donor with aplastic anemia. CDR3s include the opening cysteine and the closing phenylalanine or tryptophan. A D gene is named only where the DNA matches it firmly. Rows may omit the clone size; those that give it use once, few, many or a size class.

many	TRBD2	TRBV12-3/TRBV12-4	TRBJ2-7	CASSLTSGSYEQYF	TGTGCCAGCAGCTTGACTAGCGGCTCCTACGAGCAGTACTTC
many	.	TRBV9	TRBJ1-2	CASSVFDEAGNFGYTF	TGTGCCAGCAGCGTATTCGACGAGGCAGGGAATTTCGGCTACACCTTC
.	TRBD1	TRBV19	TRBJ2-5	CASSTPGQGKETQYF	TGTGCCAGTAGTACGCCGGGACAGGGGAAGGAGACCCAGTACTTC
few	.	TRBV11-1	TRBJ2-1	CASRSSDLAYNEQFF	TGTGCCAGCAGGTCGTCCGATTTAGCCTACAATGAGCAGTTCTTC
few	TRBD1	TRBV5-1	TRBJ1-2	CASSLAGQGANGYTF	TGCGCCAGCAGCTTGGCTGGACAGGGGGCGAATGGCTACACCTTC
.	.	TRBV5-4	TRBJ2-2	CASSLEWESGELFF	TGTGCCAGCAGCCTGGAGTGGGAGTCCGGGGAGCTGTTTTTT
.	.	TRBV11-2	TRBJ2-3	CASSLVGRSFSTDTQYF	TGTGCCAGCAGCTTAGTCGGGAGAAGCTTTAGCACAGATACGCAGTATTTT
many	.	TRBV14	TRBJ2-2	CASSRMTGELFF	TGTGCCAGCAGCAGAATGACTGGGGAGCTGTTTTTT
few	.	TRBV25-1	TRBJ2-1	CASSLAPRGSSYNEQFF	TGTGCCAGCAGCTTAGCCCCTCGTGGTAGCTCCTACAATGAGCAGTTCTTC
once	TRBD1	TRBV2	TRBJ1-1	CAIDRVNTEAFF	TGTGCCATCGACAGGGTGAACACTGAAGCTTTCTTT
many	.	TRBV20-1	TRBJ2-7	CSARDGGGGYEQYF	TGCAGTGCTAGAGACGGAGGGGGGGGGTACGAGCAGTACTTC
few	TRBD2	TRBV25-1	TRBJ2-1	CASSVSAGVSPQQFF	TGTGCCAGCAGCGTTTCAGCGGGAGTTTCACCCCAACAGTTCTTC
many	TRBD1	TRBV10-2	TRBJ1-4	CASSRTGGGNEKLFF	TGCGCCAGCAGCCGGACAGGGGGCGGTAATGAAAAACTGTTTTTT
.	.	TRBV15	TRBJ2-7	CATSRDLVGRGLYEQYF	TGTGCCACCAGCAGAGATTTAGTAGGACGGGGACTCTACGAGCAGTACTTC
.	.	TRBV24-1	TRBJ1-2	CATSDGTAYGYTF	TGTGCCACCAGTGATGGTACAGCTTATGGCTACACCTTC
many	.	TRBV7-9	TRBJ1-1	CASSDTEAFF	TGTGCCAGCAGCGACACTGAAGCTTTCTTT
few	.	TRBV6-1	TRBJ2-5	CASRATGSSQYF	TGTGCCAGCAGAGCTACAGGGTCATCCCAGTACTTC
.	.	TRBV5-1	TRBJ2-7	CASSPGPGQNEQYF	TGCGCCAGCAGCCCCGGACCTGGGCAAAACGAGCAGTACTTC
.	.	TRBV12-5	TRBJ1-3	CASALTGLNTIYF	TGTGCTAGTGCGCTTACAGGGCTAAACACCATATATTTT
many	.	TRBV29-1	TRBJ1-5	CSVADGGRNQPQHF	TGCAGCGTTGCAGATGGGGGGCGAAATCAGCCCCAGCATTTT
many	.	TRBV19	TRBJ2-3	CASSIFDFTDTQYF	TGTGCCAGTAGTATATTTGACTTCACAGATACGCAGTATTTT
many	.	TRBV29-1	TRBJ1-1	CSVDRGGTGVEAFF	TGCAGCGTTGATAGAGGGGGGACCGGAGTTGAAGCTTTCTTT
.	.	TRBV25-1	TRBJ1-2	CASSAATGLRYGYTF	TGTGCCAGCAGTGCGGCAACAGGGTTGCGCTATGGCTACACCTTC
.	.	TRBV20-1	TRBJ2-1	CKLRDLYSEQFF	TGCAAACTACGGGACCTATACAGTGAGCAGTTCTTC
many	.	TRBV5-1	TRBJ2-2	CASSLGQGDTGELFF	TGCGCCAGCAGCTTGGGGCAGGGAGACACCGGGGAGCTGTTTTTT
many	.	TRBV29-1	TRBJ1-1	CSVSQGFLDTEAFF	TGCAGCGTTTCACAGGGTTTTTTAGACACTGAAGCTTTCTTT
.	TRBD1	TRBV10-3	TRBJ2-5	CAISESPGQGRYF	TGTGCCATCAGTGAGTCACCGGGACAGGGAAGGTACTTC
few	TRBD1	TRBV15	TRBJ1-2	CATSRGQGSNYGYTF	TGTGCCACCAGCAGAGGACAGGGGTCGAACTATGGCTACACCTTC
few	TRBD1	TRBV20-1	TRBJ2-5	CSADDRGPLETQYF	TGCAGTGCTGACGACAGGGGCCCCCTAGAGACCCAGTACTTC
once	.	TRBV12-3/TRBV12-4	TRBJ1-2	CASSLDFGGGGYGYTF	TGTGCCAGCAGTTTAGATTTCGGGGGCGGTGGCTATGGCTACACCTTC
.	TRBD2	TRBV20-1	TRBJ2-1	CSGSGGANEQFF	TGCAGTGGGTCCGGGGGGGCCAATGAGCAGTTCTTC
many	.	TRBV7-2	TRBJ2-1	CASSLTGEQFF	TGTGCCAGCAGCTTGACAGGTGAGCAGTTCTTC
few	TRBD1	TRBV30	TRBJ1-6	CAWSVRGRGSPLHF	TGTGCCTGGAGTGTAAGGGGGCGCGGTTCACCCCTCCACTTT
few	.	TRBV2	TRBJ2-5	CASSERIQYF	TGTGCCAGCAGTGAAAGGATCCAGTACTTC
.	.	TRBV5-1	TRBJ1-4	CASSLGQGIGEKLFF	TGCGCCAGCAGCTTGGGGCAGGGCATTGGGGAAAAACTGTTTTTT
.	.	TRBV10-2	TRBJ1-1	CASRPDSPGKAFF	TGCGCCAGCAGGCCGGACAGCCCTGGGAAAGCTTTCTTT
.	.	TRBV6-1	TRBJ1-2	CASSALPRGDGYTF	TGTGCCAGCAGTGCCCTCCCAAGAGGGGATGGCTACACCTTC
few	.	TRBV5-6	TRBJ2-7	CASSGGRGAYEQYF	TGTGCCAGCAGCGGGGGTCGGGGCGCCTACGAGCAGTACTTC
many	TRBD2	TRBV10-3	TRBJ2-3	CAITRTSGDSTDTQYF	TGTGCCATCACGCGGACTAGCGGGGACAGCACAGATACGCAGTATTTT
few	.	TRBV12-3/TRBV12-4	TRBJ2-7	CASSFRGESYEQYF	TGTGCCAGCAGTTTTCGGGGTGAGAGCTACGAGCAGTACTTC
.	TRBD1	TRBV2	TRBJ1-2	CASRAGTGGVGYTF	TGTGCCAGCAGGGCCGGGACAGGTGGGGTTGGCTACACCTTC
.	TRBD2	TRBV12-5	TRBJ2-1	CATGSSGALGEQFF	TGTGCTACTGGTAGTAGCGGGGCCCTCGGTGAGCAGTTCTTC
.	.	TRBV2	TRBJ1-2	CASSEKGRVLSYTF	TGTGCCAGCAGTGAAAAAGGCAGGGTATTGAGCTACACCTTC
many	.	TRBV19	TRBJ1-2	CASSMEGRGYTF	TGTGCCAGTAGTATGGAGGGGAGAGGCTACACCTTC
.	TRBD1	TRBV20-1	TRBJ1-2	CSDGTGVYGYTF	TGCAGTGACGGGACAGGGGTCTATGGCTACACCTTC
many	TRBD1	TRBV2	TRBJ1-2	CASSESGTGNYGYTF	TGTGCCAGCAGTGAATCCGGGACAGGGAACTATGGCTACACCTTC
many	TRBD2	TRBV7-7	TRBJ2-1	CASSSLAGNYNEQFF	TGTGCTAGCAGCTCACTAGCGGGGAACTACAATGAGCAGTTCTTC
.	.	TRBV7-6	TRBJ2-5	CASSSSLYLRETQYF	TGTGCCAGCAGTTCAAGCCTTTACTTGCGGGAGACCCAGTACTTC
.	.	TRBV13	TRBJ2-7	CASSLESFGAGTTYEQYF	TGTGCCAGCAGCTTAGAATCATTCGGAGCCGGGACGACCTACGAGCAGTACTTC
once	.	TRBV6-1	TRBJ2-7	CASSRYRQGLYEQYF	TGTGCCAGCAGTCGTTACAGGCAAGGACTCTACGAGCAGTACTTC
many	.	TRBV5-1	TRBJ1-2	CASSLARGNSNYGYTF	TGCGCCAGCAGCTTGGCCAGGGGAAACTCTAACTATGGCTACACCTTC
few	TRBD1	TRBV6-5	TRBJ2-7	CASSWEQGNYEQYF	TGTGCCAGCAGTTGGGAACAGGGGAACTACGAGCAGTACTTC
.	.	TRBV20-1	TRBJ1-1	CSAKLNMNTEAFF	TGCAGTGCAAAACTCAACATGAACACTGAAGCTTTCTTT